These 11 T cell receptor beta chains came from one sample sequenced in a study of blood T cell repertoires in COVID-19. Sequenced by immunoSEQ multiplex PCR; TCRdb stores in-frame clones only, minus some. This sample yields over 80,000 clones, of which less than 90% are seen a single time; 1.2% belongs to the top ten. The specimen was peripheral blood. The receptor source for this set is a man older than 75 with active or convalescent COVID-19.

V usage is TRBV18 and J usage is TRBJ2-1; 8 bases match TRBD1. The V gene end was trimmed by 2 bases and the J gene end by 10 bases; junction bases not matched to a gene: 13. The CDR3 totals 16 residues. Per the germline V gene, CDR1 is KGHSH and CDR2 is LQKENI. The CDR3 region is CASSPLSLTGVLEQFF. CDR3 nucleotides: TGTGCCAGCTCACCATTGTCTTTGACAGGGGTACTGGAGCAGTTCTTC.

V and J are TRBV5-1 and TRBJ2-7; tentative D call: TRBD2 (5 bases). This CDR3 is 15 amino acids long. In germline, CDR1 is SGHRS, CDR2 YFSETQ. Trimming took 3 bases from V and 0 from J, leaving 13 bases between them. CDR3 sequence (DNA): TGCGCCAGCAGCTCTCGCGGAGGCAGCTCCTACGAGCAGTACTTC. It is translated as CASSSRGGSSYEQYF.

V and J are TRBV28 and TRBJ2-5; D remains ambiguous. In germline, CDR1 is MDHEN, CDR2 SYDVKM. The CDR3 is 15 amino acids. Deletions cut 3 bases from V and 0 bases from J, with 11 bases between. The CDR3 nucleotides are TGTGCCAGCAGTTTTAAAGGAGCGTACCAAGAGACCCAGTACTTC. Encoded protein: CASSFKGAYQETQYF.

The CDR3 loop is CASSLLGQLYEQYF. The CDR3 nucleotides read TGCGCCAGCAGCTTGTTAGGACAGCTTTACGAGCAGTACTTC. The rearrangement links TRBV5-1 to TRBJ2-7, with D tentatively TRBD1 (6 bases). The length of the CDR3 is 14 residues. Trimming removed 1 base from V and 4 bases from J, with 12 bases in between. Germline V gene lookup returns CDR1 SGHRS and CDR2 YFSETQ.

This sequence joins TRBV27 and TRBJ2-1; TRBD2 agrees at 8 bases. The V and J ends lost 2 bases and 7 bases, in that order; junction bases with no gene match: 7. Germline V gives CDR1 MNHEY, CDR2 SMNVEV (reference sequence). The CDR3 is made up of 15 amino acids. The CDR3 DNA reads TGTGCCAGCAGTTTACGAGCGGGAGAATGGAATGAGCAGTTCTTC. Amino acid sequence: CASSLRAGEWNEQFF.

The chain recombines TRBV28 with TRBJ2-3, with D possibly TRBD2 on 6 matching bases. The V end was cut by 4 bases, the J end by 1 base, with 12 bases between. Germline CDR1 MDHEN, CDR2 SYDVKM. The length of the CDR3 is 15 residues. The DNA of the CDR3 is TGTGCCAGCAGTTCGGGCGGGGTAGGCACAGATACGCAGTATTTT. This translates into CASSSGGVGTDTQYF.

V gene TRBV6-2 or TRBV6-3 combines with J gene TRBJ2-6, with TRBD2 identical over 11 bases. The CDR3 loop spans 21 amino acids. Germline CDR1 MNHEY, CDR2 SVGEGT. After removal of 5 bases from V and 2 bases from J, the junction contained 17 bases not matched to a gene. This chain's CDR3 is CASSAPTSGTRPPAGANVLTF. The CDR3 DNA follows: TGTGCCAGCAGTGCCCCGACTAGCGGGACGAGACCCCCGGCTGGGGCCAACGTCCTGACTTTC.

The CDR3 DNA is TGTGCCAGCAGCCCGGGGAGTTCCTATGGCTACACCTTC. Residues: CASSPGSSYGYTF. The chain uses TRBV14 and TRBJ1-2, with D unresolved. The CDR3 has 13 residues. V was cut by 4 bases and J by 4 bases, with 10 bases left in between. CDR1 and CDR2 from the germline V gene are SGHDN and FVKESK.

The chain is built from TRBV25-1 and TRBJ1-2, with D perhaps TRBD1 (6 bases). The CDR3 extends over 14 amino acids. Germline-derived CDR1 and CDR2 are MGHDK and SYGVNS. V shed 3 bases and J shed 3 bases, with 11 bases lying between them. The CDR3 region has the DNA TGTGCCAGCAGTGAGTCTAGGGGGTACTATGGCTACACCTTC. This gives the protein CASSESRGYYGYTF.

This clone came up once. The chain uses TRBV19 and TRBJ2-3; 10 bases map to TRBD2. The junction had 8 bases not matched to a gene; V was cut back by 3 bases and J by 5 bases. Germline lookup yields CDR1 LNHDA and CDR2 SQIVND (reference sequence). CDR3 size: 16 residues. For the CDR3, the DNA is TGTGCCAGTAGTATCGAGGCTAGCGGGAGAGGAGATACGCAGTATTTT. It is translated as CASSIEASGRGDTQYF.

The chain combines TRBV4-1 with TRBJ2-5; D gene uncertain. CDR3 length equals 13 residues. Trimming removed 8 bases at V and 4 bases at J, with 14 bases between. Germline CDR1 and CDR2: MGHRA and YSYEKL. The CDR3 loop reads CASAREVTETQYF. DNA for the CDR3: TGCGCCAGCGCCCGCGAAGTCACAGAGACCCAGTACTTC.